Sequencing of this TCR beta chain was carried out in a study of shared clonotypes between healthy human individuals. Study-level findings and limits: The sole specimen, blood, was sampled, and tissue repertoires likely differ. Sharing of clonotypes among donors was expected to vary with sequencing depth.

Profiling relied on immunoSEQ multiplex PCR, and the TCRdb table lists in-frame clones only, not all of them. The sample consists of under 2.5 million clones, 92% of them appearing once. A word on this clone: Its target is unknown.

Germline-derived CDR1 and CDR2 are SQVTM and ANQGSEA. Trimming pared 7 bases from V and 2 bases from J, leaving 8 bases between. The CDR3 is 11 amino acids. The chain joins TRBV29-1 to TRBJ1-2; D may be TRBD1 (6 bases). The sample consisted of naive CD4+ T cells from PBMCs. Subset defined: CD45RA+ positively selected. This TCR derives from a man in his late teens or twenties in good health. Some clones in this sample may be carry-over from other donors' samples. In DNA, the CDR3 is TGCAGCGGACAGGAAAACTATGGCTACACCTTC. It encodes CSGQENYGYTF.